The 6 T cell receptor beta chains given below trace back to one sample, sequenced in a study of blood T cell repertoires in COVID-19 (TCRdb year 2020). The method behind the library was the immunoSEQ multiplex PCR assay. TCRdb retrieved this table from immuneACCESS and kept in-frame rearrangements only. Not all clones are present; in checked studies, unresolved V genes account for under half, and no reason is known for the remainder. This sample comprises tens of thousands of clones, roughly 87% of them detected only once. The ten largest make up 4.5% to 6% of the sample. The sequenced material came from peripheral blood. The receptor source for this set is a man older than 75 in a cohort sampled during active COVID-19.

The V gene is TRBV6-6, the J gene TRBJ2-5; D may be TRBD2 (6 bases). Germline V gene data show CDR1 as MNHNY and CDR2 as SVGAGI (reference sequence). The V and J ends lost 2 bases and 7 bases respectively, with 14 bases between them. This CDR3 contains 14 residues. DNA of the CDR3: TGTGCCAGCAGTTACGTCGGGCAGGGAGGGACCCAGTACTTC. It codes for CASSYVGQGGTQYF.

This clone was detected a few times. The gene calls are TRBV2 and TRBJ1-6; 8 bases match TRBD1. The CDR3 runs to 15 residues. Germline CDR1 is SNHLY and CDR2 is FYNNEI. The trim removed 1 base at V and 8 bases at J, leaving 4 bases unmatched. CDR3 residues: CASSEEGQGHSPLHF. The DNA of the CDR3 is TGTGCCAGCAGTGAAGAAGGACAGGGACATTCACCCCTCCACTTT.

The rearrangement uses TRBV9 and TRBJ2-5, with 7 positions matching TRBD2. Germline V gives CDR1 SGDLS, CDR2 YYNGEE. The CDR3 totals 14 residues. V shed 0 bases and J 4 bases; nucleotides not matched to a gene: 3. DNA for the CDR3: TGTGCCAGCAGCGTAGGCGGGAGCACAGAGACCCAGTACTTC. Amino acids: CASSVGGSTETQYF.

This sequence joins TRBV5-5 and TRBJ1-2; maybe TRBD1 (5 bases). Per germline, CDR1 SGHKS and CDR2 YYEKEE (reference sequence). V gave up 0 bases and J gave up 2 bases, with 11 bases separating them. This CDR3 has 15 amino acids. The CDR3 here is CASSLDRRGNYGYTF. The CDR3 nucleotides are TGTGCCAGCAGCTTGGACAGGCGGGGAAACTATGGCTACACCTTC.

The chain combines TRBV18 with TRBJ1-1; 9 nucleotides align to TRBD1. The CDR3 totals 14 residues. CDR1 KGHSH and CDR2 LQKENI come from the germline V gene. The ends lost 6 bases at V and 2 bases at J; junction bases unmatched: 4. The CDR3, as DNA: TGTGCCAGCTCTCCGGGACAGGGTAACACTGAAGCTTTCTTT. It yields the protein CASSPGQGNTEAFF.

This sequence joins TRBV18 and TRBJ2-1; 8 bases fit TRBD2. J lost 0 bases, V lost 5 bases, and 3 bases had no gene match. Germline V gene data show CDR1 as KGHSH and CDR2 as LQKENI. There are 15 residues in the CDR3. The CDR3 coding sequence is TGTGCCAGCTCAAAGCGGGAGACCTCCTACAATGAGCAGTTCTTC. Translated: CASSKRETSYNEQFF.